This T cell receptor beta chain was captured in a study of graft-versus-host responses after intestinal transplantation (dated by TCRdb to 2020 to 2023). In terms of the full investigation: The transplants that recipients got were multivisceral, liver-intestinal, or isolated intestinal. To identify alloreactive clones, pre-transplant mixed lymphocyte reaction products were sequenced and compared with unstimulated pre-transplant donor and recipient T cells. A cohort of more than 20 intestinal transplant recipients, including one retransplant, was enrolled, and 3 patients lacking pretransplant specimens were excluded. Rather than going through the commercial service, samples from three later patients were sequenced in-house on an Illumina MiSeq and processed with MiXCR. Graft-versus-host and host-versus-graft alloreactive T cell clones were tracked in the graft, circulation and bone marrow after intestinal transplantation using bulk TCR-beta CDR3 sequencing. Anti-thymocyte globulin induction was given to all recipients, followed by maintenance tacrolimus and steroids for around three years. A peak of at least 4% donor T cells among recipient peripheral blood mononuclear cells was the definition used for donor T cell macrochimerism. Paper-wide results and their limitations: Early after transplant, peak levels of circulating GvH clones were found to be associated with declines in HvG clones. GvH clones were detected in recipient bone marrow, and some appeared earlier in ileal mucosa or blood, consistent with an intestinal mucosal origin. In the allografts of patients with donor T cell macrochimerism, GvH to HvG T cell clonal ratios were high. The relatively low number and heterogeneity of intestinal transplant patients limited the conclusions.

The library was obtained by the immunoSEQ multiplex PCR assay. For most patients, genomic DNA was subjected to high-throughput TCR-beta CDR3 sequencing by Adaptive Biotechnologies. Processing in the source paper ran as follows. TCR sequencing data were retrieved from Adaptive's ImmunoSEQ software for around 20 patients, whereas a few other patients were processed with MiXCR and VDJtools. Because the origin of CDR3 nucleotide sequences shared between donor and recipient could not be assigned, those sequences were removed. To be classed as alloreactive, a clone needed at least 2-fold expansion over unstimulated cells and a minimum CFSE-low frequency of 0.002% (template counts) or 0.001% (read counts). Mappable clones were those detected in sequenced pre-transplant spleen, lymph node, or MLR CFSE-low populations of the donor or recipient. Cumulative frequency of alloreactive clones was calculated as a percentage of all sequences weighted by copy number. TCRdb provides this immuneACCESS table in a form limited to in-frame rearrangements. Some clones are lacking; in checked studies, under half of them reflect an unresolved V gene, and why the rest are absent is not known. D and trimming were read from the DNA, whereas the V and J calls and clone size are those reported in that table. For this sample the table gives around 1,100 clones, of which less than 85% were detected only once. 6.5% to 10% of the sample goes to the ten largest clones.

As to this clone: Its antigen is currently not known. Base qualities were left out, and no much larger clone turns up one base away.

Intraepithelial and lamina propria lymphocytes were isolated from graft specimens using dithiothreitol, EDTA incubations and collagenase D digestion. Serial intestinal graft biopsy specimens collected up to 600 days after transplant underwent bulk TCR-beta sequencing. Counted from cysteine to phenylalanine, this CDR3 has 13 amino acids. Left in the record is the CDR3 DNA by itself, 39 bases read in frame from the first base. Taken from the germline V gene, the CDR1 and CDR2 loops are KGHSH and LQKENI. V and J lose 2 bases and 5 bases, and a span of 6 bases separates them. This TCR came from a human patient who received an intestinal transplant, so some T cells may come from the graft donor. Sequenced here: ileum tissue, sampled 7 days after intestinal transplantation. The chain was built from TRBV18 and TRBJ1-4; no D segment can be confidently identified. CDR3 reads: CASSPGQNEKLFF. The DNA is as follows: TGTGCCAGCTCACCAGGGCAGAATGAAAAACTGTTTTTT. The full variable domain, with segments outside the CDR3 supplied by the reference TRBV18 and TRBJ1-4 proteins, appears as NAGVMQNPRHLVRRRGQEARLRCSPMKGHSHVYWYRQLPEEGLKFMVYLQKENIIDESGMPKERFSAEFPKEGPSILRIQQVVRGDSAAYFCASSPGQNEKLFFGSGTQLSVL.